This T cell receptor beta chain was recovered during a study of T cells in Graves' hyperthyroidism and ophthalmopathy. Overall study context: The authors collected peripheral blood at initial diagnosis, before any treatment.

The diagnostic basis comprised clinical symptoms, serum thyroxine and TRAb, thyroid ultrasound and orbital computed tomography. This clonotype was detected ten times or more. Amplified TCR beta CDR3 regions derived from RNA transcripts. HTBI primers were used for first-round RT-PCR of the TCR CDR3. TCRdb called the multiplex PCR reads again in MiXCR, with one record for every CDR3 protein. This sample has approximately 620,000 distinct CDR3 sequences, with approximately 15% found just once. The sequencing sample was made of blood. This TCR derives from a woman aged 40 to 50 with Graves' ophthalmopathy.

Written as DNA, the CDR3 is TGCGCCAGCAGCTTTACACCGGGGAGCGGATCCTACGAGCAGTACTTC. Translated: CASSFTPGSGSYEQYF. V and J are TRBV5-1 and TRBJ2-7; D is perhaps TRBD2 (5 bases). This CDR3 has 16 residues. V was cut by 2 bases and J by 1 base, with 16 bases left in between. Per the germline V gene, CDR1 is SGHRS and CDR2 is YFSETQ.